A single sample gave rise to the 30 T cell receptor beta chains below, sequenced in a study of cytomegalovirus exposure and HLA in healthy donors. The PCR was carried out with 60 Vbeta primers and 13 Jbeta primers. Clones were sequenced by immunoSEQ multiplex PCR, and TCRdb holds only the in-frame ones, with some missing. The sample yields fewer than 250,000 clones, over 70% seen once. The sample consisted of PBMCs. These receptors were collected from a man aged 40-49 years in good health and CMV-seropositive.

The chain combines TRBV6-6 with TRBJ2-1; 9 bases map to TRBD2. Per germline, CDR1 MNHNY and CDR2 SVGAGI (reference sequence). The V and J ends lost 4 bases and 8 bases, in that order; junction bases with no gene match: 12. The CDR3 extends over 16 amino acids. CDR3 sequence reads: CASSLLDAGGPYEQFF. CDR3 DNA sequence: TGTGCCAGCAGTTTGCTGGATGCGGGAGGGCCCTATGAGCAGTTCTTC.

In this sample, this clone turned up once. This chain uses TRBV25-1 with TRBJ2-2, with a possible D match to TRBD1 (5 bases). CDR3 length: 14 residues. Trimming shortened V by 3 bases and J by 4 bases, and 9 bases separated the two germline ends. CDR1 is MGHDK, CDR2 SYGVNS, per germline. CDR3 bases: TGTGCCAGCAGTGACCGACAGACCACCGGGGAGCTGTTTTTT. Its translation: CASSDRQTTGELFF.

The CDR3 loop is CASIGGFGEKLFF. Written as DNA, the CDR3 is TGTGCCAGCATAGGGGGATTCGGTGAAAAACTGTTTTTT. This chain uses TRBV6-5 with TRBJ1-4, with D perhaps matching TRBD1 (6 bases). The CDR3 covers 13 residues. V was cut by 7 bases and J by 7 bases, with 13 bases left in between. Per germline, CDR1 MNHEY and CDR2 SVGAGI.

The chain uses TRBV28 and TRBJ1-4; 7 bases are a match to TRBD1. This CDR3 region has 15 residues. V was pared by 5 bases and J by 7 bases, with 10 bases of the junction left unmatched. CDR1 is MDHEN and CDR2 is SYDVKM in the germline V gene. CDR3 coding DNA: TGTGCCAGCAGTGAAAGACAGGGAATGGGTGAAAAACTGTTTTTT. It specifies CASSERQGMGEKLFF.

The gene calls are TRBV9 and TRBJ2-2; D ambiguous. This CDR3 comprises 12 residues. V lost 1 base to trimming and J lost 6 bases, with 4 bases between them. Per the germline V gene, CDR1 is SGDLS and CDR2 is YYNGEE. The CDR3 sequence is CASSVSSGELFF. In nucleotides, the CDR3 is TGTGCCAGCAGCGTAAGCTCCGGGGAGCTGTTTTTT. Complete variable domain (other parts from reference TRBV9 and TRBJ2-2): DSGVTQTPKHLITATGQRVTLRCSPRSGDLSVYWYQQSLDQGLQFLIQYYNGEERAKGNILERFSAQQFPDLHSELNLSSLELGDSALYFCASSVSSGELFFGEGSRLTVL.

CDR3 bases: TGTGCCAGTTATCCGGGACAGGCCGAAAAAGGGATCAGCGAGCAGTACTTC. It translates to CASYPGQAEKGISEQYF. This chain joins TRBV27 and TRBJ2-7, with TRBD1 matching 8 bases. CDR3 size: 17 residues. V lost 9 bases and J lost 6; bases outside the gene matches: 22. CDR1 and CDR2 (germline): MNHEY, SMNVEV (reference sequence).

The CDR3 DNA is TGTGCCAGCAGTTTAGGTATTCAGGAAGGAAACACCATATATTTT. It translates to CASSLGIQEGNTIYF. V gene TRBV27 combines with J gene TRBJ1-3; D not resolved. Germline values: CDR1 MNHEY, CDR2 SMNVEV (reference sequence). The CDR3 extends over 15 amino acids. Deletions cut 2 bases from V and 4 bases from J, with 12 bases between.

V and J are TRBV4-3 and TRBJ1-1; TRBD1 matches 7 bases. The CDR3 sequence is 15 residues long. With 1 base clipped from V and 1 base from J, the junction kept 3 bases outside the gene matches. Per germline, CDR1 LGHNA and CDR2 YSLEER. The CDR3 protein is CASSQVDRPNTEAFF. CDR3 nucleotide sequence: TGCGCCAGCAGCCAAGTGGACAGGCCGAACACTGAAGCTTTCTTT.

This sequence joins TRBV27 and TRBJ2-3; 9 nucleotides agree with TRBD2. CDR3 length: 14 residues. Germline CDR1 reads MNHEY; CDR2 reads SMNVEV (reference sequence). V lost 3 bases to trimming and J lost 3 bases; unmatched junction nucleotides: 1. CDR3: CASSFLAGTDTQYF. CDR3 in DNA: TGTGCCAGCAGTTTCCTAGCGGGAACAGATACGCAGTATTTT.

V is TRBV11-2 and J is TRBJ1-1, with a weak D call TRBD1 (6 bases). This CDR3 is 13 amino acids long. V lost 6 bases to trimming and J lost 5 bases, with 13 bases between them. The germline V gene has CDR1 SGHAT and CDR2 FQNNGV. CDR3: CASRKQGETEAFF. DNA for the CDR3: TGTGCCAGCAGAAAACAGGGAGAGACTGAAGCTTTCTTT.

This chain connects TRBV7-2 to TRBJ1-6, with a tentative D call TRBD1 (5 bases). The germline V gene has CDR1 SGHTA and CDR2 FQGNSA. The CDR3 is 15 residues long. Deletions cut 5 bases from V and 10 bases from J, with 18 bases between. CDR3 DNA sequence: TGTGCCAGCAGCCGGGCACAAGGGGAGGGATCACCCCTCCACTTT. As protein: CASSRAQGEGSPLHF.

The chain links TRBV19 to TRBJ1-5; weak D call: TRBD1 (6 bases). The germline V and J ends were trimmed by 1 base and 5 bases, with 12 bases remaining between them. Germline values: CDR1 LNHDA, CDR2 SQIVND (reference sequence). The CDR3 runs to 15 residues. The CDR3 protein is CASSIGRGAHQPQHF. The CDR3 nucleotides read TGTGCCAGTAGTATAGGTCGGGGGGCGCATCAGCCCCAGCATTTT.

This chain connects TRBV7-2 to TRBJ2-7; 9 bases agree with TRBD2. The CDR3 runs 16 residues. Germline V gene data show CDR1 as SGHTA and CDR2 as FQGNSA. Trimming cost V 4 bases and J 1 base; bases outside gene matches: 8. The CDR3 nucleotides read TGTGCCAGCAGCTCTAGCCCACTAGCGGGTTCCTACGAGCAGTACTTC. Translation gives CASSSSPLAGSYEQYF.

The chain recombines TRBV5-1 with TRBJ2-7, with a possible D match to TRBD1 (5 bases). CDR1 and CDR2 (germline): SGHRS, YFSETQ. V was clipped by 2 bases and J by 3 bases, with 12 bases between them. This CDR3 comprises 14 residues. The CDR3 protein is CASSFRAGHYEQYF. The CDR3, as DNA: TGCGCCAGCAGCTTTCGAGCTGGACACTACGAGCAGTACTTC.

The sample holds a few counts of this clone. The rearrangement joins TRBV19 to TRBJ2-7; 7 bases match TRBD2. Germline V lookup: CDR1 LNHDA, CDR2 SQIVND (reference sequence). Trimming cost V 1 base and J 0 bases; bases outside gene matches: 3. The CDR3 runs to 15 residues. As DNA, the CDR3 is TGTGCCAGTAGTATAGCGGGAGGACCCTCCTACGAGCAGTACTTC. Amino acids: CASSIAGGPSYEQYF. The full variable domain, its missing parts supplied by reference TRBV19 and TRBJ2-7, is DGGITQSPKYLFRKEGQNVTLSCEQNLNHDAMYWYRQDPGQGLRLIYYSQIVNDFQKGDIAEGYSVSREKKESFPLTVTSAQKNPTAFYLCASSIAGGPSYEQYFGPGTRLTVT.

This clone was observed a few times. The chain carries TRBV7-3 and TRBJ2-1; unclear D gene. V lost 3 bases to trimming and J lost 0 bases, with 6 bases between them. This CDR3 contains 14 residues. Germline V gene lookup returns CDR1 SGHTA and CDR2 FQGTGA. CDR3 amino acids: CASSFGGSYNEQFF. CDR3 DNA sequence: TGTGCCAGCAGCTTCGGTGGCTCCTACAATGAGCAGTTCTTC.

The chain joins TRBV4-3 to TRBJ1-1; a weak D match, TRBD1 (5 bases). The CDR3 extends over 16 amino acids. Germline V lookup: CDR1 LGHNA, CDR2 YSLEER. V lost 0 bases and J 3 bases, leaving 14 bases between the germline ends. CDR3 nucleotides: TGCGCCAGCAGCCAAGATGGGGGGGAATTGGACACTGAAGCTTTCTTT. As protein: CASSQDGGELDTEAFF.

The CDR3 DNA is TGCGCCAGCGCGGCGGCCAATGAGCAGTTCTTC. Translating it yields CASAAANEQFF. The V gene is TRBV5-1, the J gene TRBJ2-1; D is uncertain. Germline-derived CDR1 and CDR2 are SGHRS and YFSETQ. This CDR3 has 11 residues. Trimming pared 7 bases from V and 6 bases from J, leaving 8 bases between.

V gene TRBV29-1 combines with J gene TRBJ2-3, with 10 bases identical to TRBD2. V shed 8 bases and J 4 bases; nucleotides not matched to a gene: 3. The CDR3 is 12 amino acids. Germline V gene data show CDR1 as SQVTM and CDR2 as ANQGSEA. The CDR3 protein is CSHGTSADTQYF. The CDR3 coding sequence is TGCAGCCATGGGACTAGCGCAGATACGCAGTATTTT.

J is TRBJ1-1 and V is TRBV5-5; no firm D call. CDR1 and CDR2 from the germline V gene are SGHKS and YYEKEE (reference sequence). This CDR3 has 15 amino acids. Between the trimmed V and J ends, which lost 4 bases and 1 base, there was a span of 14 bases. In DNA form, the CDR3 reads TGTGCCAGCAGCCTCCGACCGGGATGGAACACTGAAGCTTTCTTT. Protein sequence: CASSLRPGWNTEAFF. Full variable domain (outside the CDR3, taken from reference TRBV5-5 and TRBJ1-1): DAGVTQSPTHLIKTRGQQVTLRCSPISGHKSVSWYQQVLGQGPQFIFQYYEKEERGRGNFPDRFSARQFPNYSSELNVNALLLGDSALYLCASSLRPGWNTEAFFGQGTRLTVV.

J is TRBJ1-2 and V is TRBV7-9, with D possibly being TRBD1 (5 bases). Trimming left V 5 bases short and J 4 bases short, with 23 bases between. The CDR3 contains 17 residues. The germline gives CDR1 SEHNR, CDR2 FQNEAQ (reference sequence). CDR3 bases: TGTGCCAGCAGCGATACCAAAGGGGAAAACTTAGGCTATGGCTACACCTTC. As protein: CASSDTKGENLGYGYTF.

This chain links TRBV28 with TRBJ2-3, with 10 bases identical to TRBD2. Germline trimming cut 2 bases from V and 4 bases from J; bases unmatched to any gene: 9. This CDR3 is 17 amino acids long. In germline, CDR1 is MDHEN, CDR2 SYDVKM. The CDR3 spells CASSLRLAGVGADTQYF. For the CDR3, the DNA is TGTGCCAGCAGTTTAAGGCTAGCGGGAGTTGGGGCAGATACGCAGTATTTT.

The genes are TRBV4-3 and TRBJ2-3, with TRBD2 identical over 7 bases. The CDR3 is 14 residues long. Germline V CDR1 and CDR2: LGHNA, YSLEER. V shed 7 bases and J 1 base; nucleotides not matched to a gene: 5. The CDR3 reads CASTWDYRTDTQYF. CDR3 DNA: TGCGCCAGCACCTGGGACTACCGCACAGATACGCAGTATTTT.

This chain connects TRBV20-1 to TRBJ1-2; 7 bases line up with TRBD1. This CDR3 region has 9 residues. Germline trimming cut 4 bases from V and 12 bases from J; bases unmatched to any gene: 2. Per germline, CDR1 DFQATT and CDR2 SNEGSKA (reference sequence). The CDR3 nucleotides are TGCAGTGCTATGCAGGGGGACACCTTC. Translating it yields CSAMQGDTF.

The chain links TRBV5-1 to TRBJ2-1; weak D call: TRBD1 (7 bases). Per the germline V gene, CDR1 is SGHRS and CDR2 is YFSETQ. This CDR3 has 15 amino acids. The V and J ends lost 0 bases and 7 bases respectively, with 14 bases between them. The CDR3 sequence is CASSLVTAGGNEQFF. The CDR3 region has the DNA TGCGCCAGCAGCTTGGTGACGGCAGGGGGGAATGAGCAGTTCTTC.

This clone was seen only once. CDR3 sequence reads: CASSPTLAGGSTDTQYF. As DNA, the CDR3 is TGTGCCAGCAGCCCGACATTAGCGGGGGGAAGCACAGATACGCAGTATTTT. The gene calls are TRBV11-2 and TRBJ2-3; TRBD2 agrees at 10 bases. CDR1 and CDR2 from the germline V gene are SGHAT and FQNNGV. CDR3 length equals 17 residues. V lost 5 bases, J lost 0 bases, and 8 bases stayed unmatched.

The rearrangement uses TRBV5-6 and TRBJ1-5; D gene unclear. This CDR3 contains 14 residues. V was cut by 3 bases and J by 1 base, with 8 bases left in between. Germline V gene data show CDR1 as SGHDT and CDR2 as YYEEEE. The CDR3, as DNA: TGTGCCAGCAGCTGGGGAGTGAGCAATCAGCCCCAGCATTTT. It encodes CASSWGVSNQPQHF.

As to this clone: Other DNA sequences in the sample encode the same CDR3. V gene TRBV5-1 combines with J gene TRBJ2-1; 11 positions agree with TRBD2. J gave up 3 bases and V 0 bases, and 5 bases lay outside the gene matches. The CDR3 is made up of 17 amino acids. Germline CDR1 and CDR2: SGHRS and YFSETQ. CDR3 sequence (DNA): TGCGCCAGCAGCTTGGGTCTAGCGGGAGGTAGCTACAATGAGCAGTTCTTC. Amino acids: CASSLGLAGGSYNEQFF.

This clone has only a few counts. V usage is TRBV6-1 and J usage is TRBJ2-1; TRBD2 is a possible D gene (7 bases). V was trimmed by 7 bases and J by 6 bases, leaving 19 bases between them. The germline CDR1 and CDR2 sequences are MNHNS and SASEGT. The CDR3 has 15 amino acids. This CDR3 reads CASTGLRGGGNEQFF. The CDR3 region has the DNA TGTGCCAGCACTGGGCTCCGGGGAGGGGGCAATGAGCAGTTCTTC.

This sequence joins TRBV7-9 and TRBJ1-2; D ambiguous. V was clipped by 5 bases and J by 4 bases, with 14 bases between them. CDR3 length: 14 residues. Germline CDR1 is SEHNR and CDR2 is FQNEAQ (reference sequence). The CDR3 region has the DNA TGTGCCAGCAGCCCCAATACGGGAGGCTATGGCTACACCTTC. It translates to CASSPNTGGYGYTF.